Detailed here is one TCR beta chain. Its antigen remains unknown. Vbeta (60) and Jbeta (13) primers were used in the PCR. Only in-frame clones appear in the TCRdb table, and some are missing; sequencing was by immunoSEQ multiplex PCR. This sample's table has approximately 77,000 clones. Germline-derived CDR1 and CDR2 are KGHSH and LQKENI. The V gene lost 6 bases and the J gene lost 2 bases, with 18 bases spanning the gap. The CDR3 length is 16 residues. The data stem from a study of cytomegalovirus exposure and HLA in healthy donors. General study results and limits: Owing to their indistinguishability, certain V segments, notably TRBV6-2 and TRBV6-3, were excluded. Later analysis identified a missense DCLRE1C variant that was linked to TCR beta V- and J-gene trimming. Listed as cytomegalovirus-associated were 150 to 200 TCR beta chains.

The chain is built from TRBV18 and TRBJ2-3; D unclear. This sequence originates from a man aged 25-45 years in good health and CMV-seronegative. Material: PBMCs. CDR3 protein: CASSPASYISTDTQYF. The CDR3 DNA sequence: TGTGCCAGCTCCCCAGCTAGTTACATTTCCACAGATACGCAGTATTTT.